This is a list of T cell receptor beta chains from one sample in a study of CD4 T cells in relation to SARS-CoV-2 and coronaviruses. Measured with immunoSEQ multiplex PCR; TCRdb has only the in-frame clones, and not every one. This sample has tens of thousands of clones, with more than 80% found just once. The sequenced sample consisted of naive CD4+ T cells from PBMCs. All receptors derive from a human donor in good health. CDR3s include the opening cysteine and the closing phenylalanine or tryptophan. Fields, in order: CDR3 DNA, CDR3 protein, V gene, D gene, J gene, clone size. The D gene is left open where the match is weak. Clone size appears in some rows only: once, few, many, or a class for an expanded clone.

CDR3nt: TGTGCCAGCAGTTACTTACTAGCGGGGCCCACAGATACGCAGTATTTT
CDR3aa: CASSYLLAGPTDTQYF
v_gene: TRBV6-5
d_gene: TRBD2
j_gene: TRBJ2-3
abundance: .

CDR3nt: TGTGCCTGGAGTGTTCAAGAGACCCAGTACTTC
CDR3aa: CAWSVQETQYF
v_gene: TRBV30
d_gene: .
j_gene: TRBJ2-5
abundance: .

CDR3nt: TGTGCCAGCAGTTTGACTAGCGGGGACAATGAGCAGTTCTTC
CDR3aa: CASSLTSGDNEQFF
v_gene: TRBV9
d_gene: TRBD2
j_gene: TRBJ2-1
abundance: .

CDR3nt: TGTGCCTGGAAGCGTTCGCGGGGTGGCGGCTACACCTTC
CDR3aa: CAWKRSRGGGYTF
v_gene: TRBV30
d_gene: .
j_gene: TRBJ1-2
abundance: once

CDR3nt: TGTGCCAGCAGCTTCCCCGGGACAGGGACCTACGAGCAGTACTTC
CDR3aa: CASSFPGTGTYEQYF
v_gene: TRBV7-9
d_gene: TRBD1
j_gene: TRBJ2-7
abundance: .

CDR3nt: TGTGCCAGCAGCTTAGAGTGGGGGGATGATACGCAGTATTTT
CDR3aa: CASSLEWGDDTQYF
v_gene: TRBV7-2
d_gene: .
j_gene: TRBJ2-3
abundance: .

CDR3nt: TGTGCCAGCAGCAGGACTAGCGACGGCTCCTACGAGCAGTACTTC
CDR3aa: CASSRTSDGSYEQYF
v_gene: TRBV7-2
d_gene: TRBD2
j_gene: TRBJ2-7
abundance: .

CDR3nt: TGTGCCAGCAGCCCGGCAGGGGTCGCCGCCGGACTGTTTTTT
CDR3aa: CASSPAGVAAGLFF
v_gene: TRBV5-6
d_gene: .
j_gene: TRBJ1-4
abundance: .

CDR3nt: TGTGCCAGCGGACAGGGTTTTGGAAACACCATATATTTT
CDR3aa: CASGQGFGNTIYF
v_gene: TRBV28
d_gene: TRBD1
j_gene: TRBJ1-3
abundance: .

CDR3nt: TGTGCCAGCAGCTTAAACCGTAGGGAGCAGTACTTC
CDR3aa: CASSLNRREQYF
v_gene: TRBV11-1
d_gene: .
j_gene: TRBJ2-7
abundance: .

CDR3nt: TGTGCCAGCAGTTCACCCGGGAGAGGCAATCAGCCCCAGCATTTT
CDR3aa: CASSSPGRGNQPQHF
v_gene: TRBV6-6
d_gene: .
j_gene: TRBJ1-5
abundance: .

CDR3nt: TGTGCCACCAGTACGGTAAACCCGGGACAGGGGAGAGGTAGCAATCAGCCCCAGCATTTT
CDR3aa: CATSTVNPGQGRGSNQPQHF
v_gene: TRBV15
d_gene: TRBD1
j_gene: TRBJ1-5
abundance: .

CDR3nt: TGTGCCAGCAGCCCGATCCGATCAGGGAATGAAAAACTGTTTTTT
CDR3aa: CASSPIRSGNEKLFF
v_gene: TRBV2
d_gene: .
j_gene: TRBJ1-4
abundance: .

CDR3nt: TGTGCCAGCAGCGTCCGAGGAGGGGTACGAGATGGCTACACCTTC
CDR3aa: CASSVRGGVRDGYTF
v_gene: TRBV9
d_gene: .
j_gene: TRBJ1-2
abundance: .

CDR3nt: TGTGCCAGCTCACCGCCGGGTATTGTATCCCAGCATTTT
CDR3aa: CASSPPGIVSQHF
v_gene: TRBV18
d_gene: .
j_gene: TRBJ1-5
abundance: once

CDR3nt: TGTGCCAGCAGCCAAGAGGCCGGGGACTCACCCCTCCACTTT
CDR3aa: CASSQEAGDSPLHF
v_gene: TRBV3-1/TRBV3-2
d_gene: .
j_gene: TRBJ1-6
abundance: .

CDR3nt: TGTGCCTCCCAATTCCCACCGAATTCACCCCTCCACTTT
CDR3aa: CASQFPPNSPLHF
v_gene: TRBV30
d_gene: .
j_gene: TRBJ1-6
abundance: .

CDR3nt: TGTGCCAGTAGTACCAGAGTGCGGGCCAACGTCCTGACTTTC
CDR3aa: CASSTRVRANVLTF
v_gene: TRBV19
d_gene: .
j_gene: TRBJ2-6
abundance: .

CDR3nt: TGTGCCAGCAGCTTAGGATGGAGGACAGATACGCAGTATTTT
CDR3aa: CASSLGWRTDTQYF
v_gene: TRBV7-9
d_gene: .
j_gene: TRBJ2-3
abundance: .

CDR3nt: TGTGCCAGCAGTCTAACTAGCGGAGTTCAGTTCTTC
CDR3aa: CASSLTSGVQFF
v_gene: TRBV6-5
d_gene: TRBD2
j_gene: TRBJ2-1
abundance: .